One sample yielded the 9 T cell receptor beta chains listed below, sequenced in a study of T-cell reconstitution after alpha-beta-depleted transplantation in children. As it was prepared, the TCRbeta library received unique molecular identifiers. MiXCR, applied by TCRdb to the PCR reads, yields one record per CDR3 protein. The table lists 450,000 to 600,000 distinct CDR3 sequences, about 17% of them singletons, with less than 4% in the top ten. Sequenced here: PBMCs from the stem cell graft donor, sampled from the stem cell graft. The receptors here all came from a human donor who donated a stem cell graft to a child with acute lymphoblastic leukemia.

The rearrangement joins TRBV6-1 to TRBJ1-4, with D uncertain. Per the germline V gene, CDR1 is MNHNS and CDR2 is SASEGT. CDR3 length equals 14 residues. V lost 6 bases to trimming and J lost 5 bases, with 13 bases between them. CDR3 sequence reads: CASSLSRNNEKLFF. CDR3 in DNA: TGTGCCAGCAGCCTAAGCAGGAACAATGAAAAACTGTTTTTT.

There are many counts of this clonotype. A junction end diverges from the germline sequence, so it may reflect a read error. The chain uses TRBV7-3 and TRBJ1-1; D perhaps matches TRBD1 (5 bases). This CDR3 is 13 amino acids long. CDR1 SGHTA and CDR2 FQGTGA come from the germline V gene. The CDR3 is CASSLMGGTEAFF. DNA of the CDR3: TGCGCCAGCAGCTTGATGGGGGGCACTGAAGCTTTCTTT. Based on the CDR3 plus reference TRBV7-3 and TRBJ1-1, the full variable domain is GAGVSQTPSNKVTEKGKYVELRCDPISGHTALYWYRQSLGQGPEFLIYFQGTGAADDSGLPNDRFFAVRPEGSVSTLKIQRTERGDSAVYLCASSLMGGTEAFFGQGTRLTVV.

This clonotype was recorded at least ten times. The chain recombines TRBV20-1 with TRBJ2-1, with a possible D match to TRBD2 (6 bases). Deletions cut 3 bases from V and 4 bases from J, with 7 bases between. Germline assignment: CDR1 DFQATT and CDR2 SNEGSKA (reference sequence). CDR3 length equals 12 residues. Written as DNA, the CDR3 is TGCAGTGCTAGTGCGGGGTACAATGAGCAGTTCTTC. Translated: CSASAGYNEQFF.

The rearrangement links TRBV29-1 to TRBJ2-1, with 8 bases matching TRBD2. The J segment lost 7 bases and the V segment lost 2 bases, leaving 13 bases of the junction unmatched. The germline CDR1 and CDR2 sequences are SQVTM and ANQGSEA. The length of the CDR3 is 16 residues. The CDR3 coding sequence is TGCAGCGTTGAACAAGCGGGAGAAGCGGTGTCAAATGAGCAGTTCTTC. Its protein is CSVEQAGEAVSNEQFF.

The chain recombines TRBV2 with TRBJ1-3; maybe TRBD1 (5 bases). Trimming removed 6 bases from V and 6 bases from J, with 12 bases in between. Germline values: CDR1 SNHLY, CDR2 FYNNEI. This CDR3 spans 13 amino acids. The CDR3: CASRGTFANTIYF. The DNA of the CDR3 is TGTGCCAGCAGAGGGACCTTCGCAAACACCATATATTTT.

The rearrangement links TRBV7-8 to TRBJ1-1, with a tentative D call TRBD1 (6 bases). This CDR3 is built from 16 residues. The germline gives CDR1 SGHVS, CDR2 FQNEAQ. Trimming removed 4 bases at V and 6 bases at J, with 21 bases between. The CDR3 DNA follows: TGTGCCAGCAGCTGGAACAGGGACGGCCCTAATCCTGAAGCTTTCTTT. Protein sequence: CASSWNRDGPNPEAFF.

The rearrangement joins TRBV2 to TRBJ1-1, with D perhaps matching TRBD1 (6 bases). The CDR3 spans 12 residues. The V end lost 11 bases, the J end lost 5 bases, and 15 bases lay between the germline ends. Germline CDR1 and CDR2: SNHLY and FYNNEI. CDR3 nucleotide sequence: TGTGCCTCCGGCGGGGGGCTGACTGAAGCTTTCTTT. It is translated as CASGGGLTEAFF.

The CDR3 reads CASSSGLAGEFTDTQYF. CDR3 coding DNA: TGCGCCAGCAGCTCCGGACTAGCGGGAGAGTTCACAGATACGCAGTATTTT. This sequence joins TRBV5-1 and TRBJ2-3, with 13 bases identical to TRBD2. The J segment lost 2 bases and the V segment lost 3 bases, leaving 6 bases of the junction unmatched. CDR1 is SGHRS, CDR2 YFSETQ, per germline. There are 17 residues in the CDR3.

This clonotype was picked up a small number of times. The chain links TRBV7-9 to TRBJ2-7, with 9 bases identical to TRBD2. The CDR3 consists of 16 residues. Trimming at V came to 1 base and at J to 3 bases, leaving 7 bases not matched to a gene. Germline V gene sequence: CDR1 SEHNR, CDR2 FQNEAQ (reference sequence). DNA for the CDR3: TGTGCCAGCAGCTTAGGGGGGACTAGCCGAAACTACGAGCAGTACTTC. It yields the protein CASSLGGTSRNYEQYF.